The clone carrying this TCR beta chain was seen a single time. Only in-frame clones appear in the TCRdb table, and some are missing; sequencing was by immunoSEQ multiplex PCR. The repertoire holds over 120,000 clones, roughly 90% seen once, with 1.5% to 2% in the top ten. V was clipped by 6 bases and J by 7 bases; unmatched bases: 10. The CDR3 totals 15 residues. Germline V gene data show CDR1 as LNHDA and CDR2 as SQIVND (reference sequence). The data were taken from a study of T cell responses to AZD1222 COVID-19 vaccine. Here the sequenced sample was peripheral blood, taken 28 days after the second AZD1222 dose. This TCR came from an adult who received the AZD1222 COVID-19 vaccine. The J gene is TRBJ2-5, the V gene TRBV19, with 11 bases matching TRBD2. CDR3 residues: CASSPGTSGGGTQYF. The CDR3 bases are TGTGCCAGTAGCCCGGGGACTAGCGGAGGGGGGACCCAGTACTTC. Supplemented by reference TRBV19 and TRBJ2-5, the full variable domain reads DGGITQSPKYLFRKEGQNVTLSCEQNLNHDAMYWYRQDPGQGLRLIYYSQIVNDFQKGDIAEGYSVSREKKESFPLTVTSAQKNPTAFYLCASSPGTSGGGTQYFGPGTRLLVL.